This TCR beta chain was recorded in a study of OX40 agonist ivuxolimab in advanced cancers. Study at large: Administration of intravenous ivuxolimab to patients occurred every 2 weeks at 0.01 to 10 mg/kg. Three individuals attained partial responses, comprising one hepatocellular carcinoma case and two cutaneous melanoma cases. Antecedent anti-PD-1, anti-PD-L1 or anti-CTLA-4 therapy was permissible, with around 41% having received some.

Here immunoSEQ multiplex PCR was the method, and the copy in TCRdb shows in-frame clones only, minus some. The data contain 65,000 to 85,000 clones, approximately 86% of them singletons. Study results and limitations: Researchers report that CD8+ T cells had, on average, more expanded clones than CD4+.

With regard to this clone: Its cognate antigen is unknown.

Germline V gene data show CDR1 as SNHLY and CDR2 as FYNNEI. This CDR3 spans 15 amino acids. V was cut by 2 bases and J by 7 bases, with 14 bases left in between. This chain connects TRBV2 to TRBJ1-4; maybe TRBD1 (5 bases). The clonotype originates from an adult with an advanced solid tumor such as melanoma, head and neck, liver or kidney cancer. Sequenced here: CD4+ or CD8+ T cells sorted from blood, sampled in a trial of the OX40 agonist ivuxolimab. The CDR3 sequence: CASSESMGRGEKLFF. The CDR3 region has the DNA TGTGCCAGCAGTGAAAGTATGGGACGAGGTGAAAAACTGTTTTTT.